The 11 T cell receptor beta chains below all came from one sample that was sequenced in a study of blood T cell repertoires in COVID-19. Assay used: immunoSEQ multiplex PCR; TCRdb lists only in-frame clones, some missing. Found here are about 170,000 clones, approximately 80% of them singletons; the top ten hold over 9.5%. Sequencing was performed on PBMCs or T cells enriched from blood (not recorded which). The source of these receptors is a man aged 45 to 65 who had recovered from COVID-19.

The genes are TRBV13 and TRBJ2-7; a weak D match, TRBD1 (6 bases). The germline V gene encodes CDR1 PRHDT and CDR2 FYEKMQ (reference sequence). CDR3 size: 17 residues. Trimming shortened V by 5 bases and J by 0 bases, and 20 bases separated the two germline ends. The CDR3 sequence: CASSQRPSRGPSYEQYF. CDR3 nucleotides: TGTGCCAGCAGCCAAAGACCGTCCAGGGGCCCCTCCTACGAGCAGTACTTC.

J is TRBJ2-3 and V is TRBV5-1, with D possibly TRBD2 on 5 matching bases. The CDR3 is made up of 14 amino acids. Trimming removed 7 bases at V and 0 bases at J, with 12 bases between. Germline V gives CDR1 SGHRS, CDR2 YFSETQ. CDR3 in DNA: TGCGCCAGCGACCCCGGGGATAGCACAGATACGCAGTATTTT. This gives the protein CASDPGDSTDTQYF.

The V gene is TRBV5-1, the J gene TRBJ1-4, with D unresolved. The CDR3 totals 16 residues. The germline CDR1 and CDR2 sequences are SGHRS and YFSETQ. V lost 0 bases and J lost 8, with 17 bases in between. CDR3 region: CASSLGRLGAGEKLFF. In DNA, the CDR3 is TGCGCCAGCAGCTTGGGGAGACTGGGAGCCGGGGAAAAACTGTTTTTT.

The V and J genes are TRBV7-9 and TRBJ2-7; D not certain. In germline, CDR1 is SEHNR, CDR2 FQNEAQ (reference sequence). This CDR3 has 12 amino acids. V lost 6 bases and J lost 5, with 11 bases in between. The CDR3, as DNA: TGTGCCAGCAGATCGGGTCCTCACGAGCAGTACTTC. This encodes CASRSGPHEQYF.

This clone appeared a single time. The J gene is TRBJ2-7, the V gene TRBV5-1; 9 bases line up with TRBD1. The CDR3 loop spans 14 amino acids. Losses at the gene ends were 4 bases for V and 2 bases for J; bases not matched to a gene: 4. Germline-derived CDR1 and CDR2 are SGHRS and YFSETQ. Written as DNA, the CDR3 is TGCGCCAGCAGCCCCGGGACAGGGACCTACGAGCAGTACTTC. Amino acids: CASSPGTGTYEQYF.

This clone appeared a few times. This chain connects TRBV7-2 to TRBJ1-6; the match to TRBD1 covers 9 bases. This CDR3 is 13 amino acids long. From germline, CDR1 is SGHTA and CDR2 FQGNSA. J was trimmed by 10 bases and V by 8 bases; bases with no gene match: 6. CDR3 protein: CASGFDRGSPLHF. The CDR3 region has the DNA TGTGCCAGCGGATTTGACAGGGGGTCACCCCTCCACTTT.

This chain links TRBV6-1 with TRBJ2-7; no reliable D call. CDR3 length equals 13 residues. Trimming took off 1 base at V and 9 bases at J, with 13 bases between the two ends. CDR1 is MNHNS and CDR2 is SASEGT in the germline V gene. CDR3 nucleotides: TGTGCCAGCAGTGAAGGGAGTTTCGTAGGGCAGTACTTC. Encoded protein: CASSEGSFVGQYF.

The chain is built from TRBV2 and TRBJ1-1, with D tentatively TRBD1 (6 bases). The CDR3 has 13 amino acids. Germline V gene data show CDR1 as SNHLY and CDR2 as FYNNEI. Trimming took off 8 bases at V and 5 bases at J, with 15 bases between the two ends. CDR3 bases: TGTGCCAGCCCACAGGGACGCGCGACTGAAGCTTTCTTT. Translation gives CASPQGRATEAFF.

V usage is TRBV5-1 and J usage is TRBJ1-2; D gene unclear. Trimming pared 3 bases from V and 4 bases from J, leaving 16 bases between. CDR1 SGHRS and CDR2 YFSETQ come from the germline V gene. The CDR3 is 15 residues long. CDR3 in DNA: TGCGCCAGCAGCTATGGAGTCGTCAGCCTCTATGGCTACACCTTC. Protein sequence: CASSYGVVSLYGYTF.

CDR3 bases: TGTGCCAGCAGCACAACCCAGGGGGTTTCCTACGAGCAGTACTTC. It codes for CASSTTQGVSYEQYF. The chain has TRBV11-2 and TRBJ2-7; 7 bases are a match to TRBD1. V dropped 5 bases and J dropped 1; count of bases not matched to a gene: 8. Germline CDR1 SGHAT, CDR2 FQNNGV. The CDR3 covers 15 residues.

V and J are TRBV30 and TRBJ2-1; 10 bases are shared with TRBD2. The V gene end was trimmed by 3 bases and the J gene end by 2 bases; junction bases not matched to a gene: 4. The CDR3 spans 15 residues. Germline-derived CDR1 and CDR2 are GTSNPN and SVGIG (reference sequence). The CDR3 DNA sequence: TGTGCCTGGAGAAGTACTAGCGGGGCCTACAATGAGCAGTTCTTC. It specifies CAWRSTSGAYNEQFF.